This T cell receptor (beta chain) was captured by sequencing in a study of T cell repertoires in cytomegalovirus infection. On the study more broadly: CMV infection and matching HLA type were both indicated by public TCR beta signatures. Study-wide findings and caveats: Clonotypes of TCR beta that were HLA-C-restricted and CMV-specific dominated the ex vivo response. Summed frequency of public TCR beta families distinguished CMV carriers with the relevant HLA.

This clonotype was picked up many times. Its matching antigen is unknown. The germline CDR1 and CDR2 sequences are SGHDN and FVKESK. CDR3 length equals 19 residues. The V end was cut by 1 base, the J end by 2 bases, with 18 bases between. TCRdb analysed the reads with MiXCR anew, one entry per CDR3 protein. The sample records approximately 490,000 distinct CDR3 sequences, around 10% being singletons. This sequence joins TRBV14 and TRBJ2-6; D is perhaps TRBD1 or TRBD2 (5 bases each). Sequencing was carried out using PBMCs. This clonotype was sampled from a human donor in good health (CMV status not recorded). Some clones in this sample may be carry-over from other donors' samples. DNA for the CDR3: TGTGCCAGCAGCCAAGGGAGGCAGGGCCTGCTGGCTGGGGCCAACGTCCTGACTTTC. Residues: CASSQGRQGLLAGANVLTF.